This passage covers 9 T cell receptor beta chains from one sample sequenced in a study of T cells in Graves' hyperthyroidism and ophthalmopathy. RNA transcripts were the template for amplifying TCR beta CDR3 regions. HTBI primers were employed in a first-round RT-PCR of the TCR CDR3. TCRdb independently ran MiXCR on the multiplex PCR reads; one entry per CDR3 protein. The sample has around 300,000 distinct CDR3 sequences, 11% to 15% seen once. Sequenced input: blood. The receptors stem from a woman aged 30 to 39 with Graves' hyperthyroidism.

This clonotype has a count of ten or more. This chain uses TRBV28 with TRBJ2-7; 12 positions match TRBD1. Germline V CDR1 and CDR2: MDHEN, SYDVKM. The CDR3 extends over 15 amino acids. V trimming: 4 bases; J trimming: 6 bases; junction bases outside the gene matches: 7. In DNA form, the CDR3 reads TGTGCCAGCAGTTCACCGGGACAGGGGGCTTCCGAGCAGTACTTC. Encoded protein: CASSSPGQGASEQYF.

There are a few counts of this clonotype. The rearrangement joins TRBV30 to TRBJ1-5; TRBD1 is a possible D gene (6 bases). This CDR3 comprises 13 residues. Trimming left V 6 bases short and J 5 bases short, with 14 bases between. The V gene's germline CDR1 is GTSNPN and CDR2 SVGIG (reference sequence). The CDR3 loop is CACSTGRDQPQHF. In nucleotides, the CDR3 is TGTGCCTGCAGTACAGGGAGGGATCAGCCCCAGCATTTT.

In this sample, this clonotype turned up a few times. The chain combines TRBV7-9 with TRBJ1-1; D possibly corresponds to TRBD1 (6 bases). V was cut by 1 base and J by 1 base, with 13 bases left in between. Looked up from germline, CDR1 is SEHNR and CDR2 is FQNEAQ (reference sequence). This CDR3 has 16 amino acids. CDR3 amino acids: CASSLEWGASNTEAFF. The CDR3 nucleotides read TGTGCCAGCAGCTTAGAATGGGGGGCTTCGAACACTGAAGCTTTCTTT.

This clonotype has just a few counts. The rearrangement links TRBV18 to TRBJ2-1; possible D gene TRBD1, 7 bases. This CDR3 has 16 residues. V lost 3 bases and J 0 bases, leaving 12 bases between the germline ends. The germline CDR1 and CDR2 sequences are KGHSH and LQKENI. CDR3 loop: CASSPGGQPSYNEQFF. The CDR3 nucleotides are TGTGCCAGCTCACCGGGGGGACAGCCCTCCTACAATGAGCAGTTCTTC.

The chain is built from TRBV6-1 and TRBJ2-1; 7 bases align to TRBD1. The CDR3 extends over 15 amino acids. CDR1 MNHNS and CDR2 SASEGT come from the germline V gene. The junction had 9 bases not matched to a gene; V was cut back by 6 bases and J by 4 bases. The CDR3 sequence: CASSRTGQVYNEQFF. Written as DNA, the CDR3 is TGTGCCAGCAGCCGCACTGGACAGGTGTACAATGAGCAGTTCTTC.

V and J are TRBV28 and TRBJ2-4, with D perhaps TRBD2 (5 bases). Germline-derived CDR1 and CDR2 are MDHEN and SYDVKM. The CDR3 is 15 amino acids. Trimming left V 4 bases short and J 0 bases short, with 10 bases between. The CDR3 DNA follows: TGTGCCAGCAGTTCCGTGGGAGTAGCCAAAAACATTCAGTACTTC. Translation gives CASSSVGVAKNIQYF.

At least ten counts were recorded for this clonotype. This chain joins TRBV20-1 and TRBJ2-7, with 14 nucleotides matching TRBD2. The germline V gene encodes CDR1 DFQATT and CDR2 SNEGSKA (reference sequence). V dropped 1 base and J dropped 2; count of bases not matched to a gene: 1. The CDR3 has 15 residues. CDR3 sequence: CSARGLAGGPYEQYF. CDR3 DNA: TGCAGTGCTAGAGGACTAGCGGGAGGGCCCTACGAGCAGTACTTC.

This chain links TRBV27 with TRBJ2-7; 10 nucleotides line up with TRBD1. Looked up from germline, CDR1 is MNHEY and CDR2 is SMNVEV (reference sequence). The V segment lost 5 bases and the J segment 4 bases; nucleotides outside the gene matches: 8. This CDR3 comprises 15 residues. In DNA, the CDR3 is TGTGCCAGCAGTGCCGGGACAGGGGTGGCGTACGAGCAGTACTTC. This gives the protein CASSAGTGVAYEQYF.

As concerns this clonotype: This sequence may be a read error, since a much larger clone differs from it by one base. The chain employs TRBV30 and TRBJ1-1, with no clear D. Looked up from germline, CDR1 is GTSNPN and CDR2 is SVGIG (reference sequence). The CDR3 is made up of 12 amino acids. CDR3 DNA: TGTGCCTGGGACCCCTTGAACGCTGAAGCTTTCTTT. It translates to CAWDPLNAEAFF.